This T cell receptor beta chain was sequenced for a study of blood T cell repertoires in COVID-19. Study overall: Acute and convalescent COVID-19 specimens originated in the United States, Italy and Spain. T cells, B-cell-depleted T cells, or PBMCs supplied cDNA or gDNA.

In the source study's methods: Using reference gene primer amplification, nucleated cell counts were estimated. Sequenced by immunoSEQ multiplex PCR; TCRdb stores in-frame clones only, minus some. V and J calls and clone size are given by that table; D and trimming were obtained from the DNA. The sample carries roughly 120,000 clones, around 85% recorded once. The germline gives CDR1 LNHDA, CDR2 SQIVND (reference sequence). The CDR3 has 17 residues. Germline trimming cut 6 bases from V and 1 base from J; bases unmatched to any gene: 11. The chain is built from TRBV19 and TRBJ2-3; TRBD2 matches at 9 bases. Sequenced material: peripheral blood. The TCR originated in a man aged 50 to 60 with acute or convalescent COVID-19. The CDR3 sequence: CASSVLGLALGTDTQYF. Here the CDR3 DNA reads TGTGCCAGTAGCGTCCTTGGACTAGCGCTAGGCACAGATACGCAGTATTTT. Supplemented by reference TRBV19 and TRBJ2-3, the full variable domain reads DGGITQSPKYLFRKEGQNVTLSCEQNLNHDAMYWYRQDPGQGLRLIYYSQIVNDFQKGDIAEGYSVSREKKESFPLTVTSAQKNPTAFYLCASSVLGLALGTDTQYFGPGTRLTVL.